Listed below are T cell receptor beta chains from one sample, sequenced in a study of beta chain bispecific antibodies for T cell cancers. A single record per CDR3 protein comes from TCRdb applying MiXCR to the 5' RACE reads. The sample holds roughly 19,000 distinct CDR3 sequences, 2% to 2.5% seen once. What these receptors recognize is not known. This sample comprised healthy donor T cells cultured with leukemia cells, obtained from a culture containing a bispecific antibody targeting TCR Vbeta12. The receptor set was obtained from a human donor in good health. Some clones in this sample may be carry-over from other donors' samples. CDR3s include the opening cysteine and the closing phenylalanine or tryptophan. A D gene is named only where the DNA matches it firmly. For some rows the clone size is stated as once, few or many, or as a class when expanded; others skip it.

j_gene: TRBJ2-4; d_gene: TRBD1; abundance: many; v_gene: TRBV2; CDR3aa: CASSDSSLRGLGKNIQYF; CDR3nt: TGTGCCAGCAGTGATTCCAGTTTGAGGGGGCTTGGCAAAAACATTCAGTACTTC
j_gene: TRBJ2-1; d_gene: .; abundance: medium-sized; v_gene: TRBV6-5; CDR3aa: CASNFGGSSYNEQFF; CDR3nt: TGTGCCAGCAATTTTGGGGGGAGCTCCTACAATGAGCAGTTCTTC
j_gene: TRBJ2-7; d_gene: TRBD2; abundance: many; v_gene: TRBV6-5; CDR3aa: CASRTLAGAYEQYF; CDR3nt: TGTGCCAGCAGAACACTAGCGGGGGCCTACGAGCAGTACTTC
j_gene: TRBJ1-2; d_gene: .; abundance: many; v_gene: TRBV28; CDR3aa: CASSLGSGGYTF; CDR3nt: TGTGCCAGCAGTTTAGGATCGGGTGGCTACACCTTC
j_gene: TRBJ2-2; d_gene: .; abundance: many; v_gene: TRBV18; CDR3aa: CASSPIDTGELFF; CDR3nt: TGTGCCAGCTCACCAATAGACACCGGGGAGCTGTTTTTT
j_gene: TRBJ1-5; d_gene: .; abundance: medium-sized; v_gene: TRBV20-1; CDR3aa: CSAGGVSVFNQPQHF; CDR3nt: TGCAGTGCTGGGGGGGTATCGGTGTTTAATCAGCCCCAGCATTTT
j_gene: TRBJ1-5; d_gene: TRBD1; abundance: many; v_gene: TRBV5-1; CDR3aa: CASSSRDRGRKVLRCNQPQHF; CDR3nt: TGCGCCAGCAGCTCCCGGGACAGGGGGCGTAAGGTCCTTCGTTGCAATCAGCCCCAGCATTTT
j_gene: TRBJ2-1; d_gene: TRBD1; abundance: many; v_gene: TRBV19; CDR3aa: CASGDRGTNEQFF; CDR3nt: TGTGCCAGTGGGGACAGGGGGACCAATGAGCAGTTCTTC
j_gene: TRBJ2-7; d_gene: TRBD1; abundance: .; v_gene: TRBV9; CDR3aa: CASSATGDEQYF; CDR3nt: TGTGCCAGCAGCGCAACAGGGGACGAGCAGTACTTC
j_gene: TRBJ1-6; d_gene: TRBD1; abundance: many; v_gene: TRBV13; CDR3aa: CASSSGQGGSPLHF; CDR3nt: TGTGCCAGCAGCTCCGGACAGGGTGGTTCACCCCTCCACTTT
j_gene: TRBJ2-3; d_gene: .; abundance: many; v_gene: TRBV15; CDR3aa: CATSRESRADTQYF; CDR3nt: TGTGCCACCAGCAGGGAGTCCAGAGCAGATACGCAGTATTTT
j_gene: TRBJ2-7; d_gene: .; abundance: many; v_gene: TRBV4-1; CDR3aa: CASSQDNQIRDISYEQYF; CDR3nt: TGCGCCAGCAGCCAAGATAACCAGATACGGGACATCTCCTACGAGCAGTACTTC
j_gene: TRBJ2-3; d_gene: TRBD2; abundance: medium-sized; v_gene: TRBV15; CDR3aa: CATSRNLAGENTDTQYF; CDR3nt: TGTGCCACCAGCAGGAACTTAGCGGGGGAGAACACAGATACGCAGTATTTT
j_gene: TRBJ2-3; d_gene: .; abundance: many; v_gene: TRBV6-6; CDR3aa: CASSTVLERDTQYF; CDR3nt: TGTGCCAGCAGTACAGTCCTTGAACGCGATACGCAGTATTTT
j_gene: TRBJ1-1; d_gene: TRBD1; abundance: many; v_gene: TRBV7-9; CDR3aa: CASSSPGQGVTEAFF; CDR3nt: TGTGCCAGCAGCTCCCCGGGACAGGGCGTCACTGAAGCTTTCTTT
j_gene: TRBJ1-3; d_gene: .; abundance: .; v_gene: TRBV30; CDR3aa: CAWSRDSGAGNTIYF; CDR3nt: TGTGCCTGGAGTAGGGACTCGGGGGCTGGAAACACCATATATTTT
j_gene: TRBJ1-1; d_gene: .; abundance: few; v_gene: TRBV19; CDR3aa: CASIAGRSMNTEAFF; CDR3nt: TGTGCCAGTATCGCGGGACGATCGATGAACACTGAAGCTTTCTTT
j_gene: TRBJ1-6; d_gene: TRBD1; abundance: many; v_gene: TRBV28; CDR3aa: CASKTGGPSPLHF; CDR3nt: TGTGCCAGCAAGACAGGGGGTCCCTCACCCCTCCACTTT
j_gene: TRBJ2-2; d_gene: TRBD2; abundance: many; v_gene: TRBV4-1; CDR3aa: CASSARLAGDGELFF; CDR3nt: TGCGCCAGCAGCGCCAGACTAGCAGGAGACGGGGAGCTGTTTTTT
j_gene: TRBJ2-3; d_gene: .; abundance: medium-sized; v_gene: TRBV10-3; CDR3aa: CAISESGRAGTDTQYF; CDR3nt: TGTGCCATCAGTGAGTCGGGCAGGGCAGGCACAGATACGCAGTATTTT
j_gene: TRBJ2-7; d_gene: .; abundance: many; v_gene: TRBV7-3; CDR3aa: CASSLAGAPYEQYF; CDR3nt: TGTGCCAGCAGCTTAGCGGGGGCGCCCTACGAGCAGTACTTC
j_gene: TRBJ2-7; d_gene: .; abundance: many; v_gene: TRBV4-2; CDR3aa: CASSPTGYEQYF; CDR3nt: TGTGCCAGCAGCCCGACCGGCTACGAGCAGTACTTC
j_gene: TRBJ1-2; d_gene: .; abundance: many; v_gene: TRBV9; CDR3aa: CASSVGTGNYGYTF; CDR3nt: TGTGCCAGCAGCGTAGGCACAGGGAACTATGGCTACACCTTC
j_gene: TRBJ2-7; d_gene: .; abundance: few; v_gene: TRBV3-1; CDR3aa: CASSQVGNYEQYF; CDR3nt: TGTGCCAGCAGCCAAGTCGGCAACTACGAGCAGTACTTC
j_gene: TRBJ2-5; d_gene: .; abundance: many; v_gene: TRBV13; CDR3aa: CASSLGATQETQYF; CDR3nt: TGTGCCAGCAGCTTAGGGGCCACCCAAGAGACCCAGTACTTC
j_gene: TRBJ1-1; d_gene: .; abundance: many; v_gene: TRBV12-3/TRBV12-4; CDR3aa: CASTFARLTEAFF; CDR3nt: TGTGCCAGCACATTCGCTCGGCTCACTGAAGCTTTCTTT
j_gene: TRBJ1-6; d_gene: .; abundance: many; v_gene: TRBV28; CDR3aa: CASSFVSYNSPLHF; CDR3nt: TGTGCCAGCAGTTTCGTATCCTATAATTCACCCCTCCACTTT